This T cell receptor (beta chain) was identified during a study of naive and memory T cell subsets. The beta constant-region primer was an equimolar mix of two oligonucleotides covering TRBC1 and TRBC2. A 12-nucleotide UMI and the SP2 primer were added to the cDNA 3' end by oligonucleotide ligation. A single record per CDR3 protein comes from TCRdb applying MiXCR to the UMI-ligation and nested PCR reads. The sample yields 89,000 or so distinct CDR3 sequences, under 15% seen once. From germline, CDR1 is MNHNS and CDR2 SASEGT. The CDR3 extends over 13 amino acids. Trimming cost V 2 bases and J 2 bases, with 4 bases left between them.

Source material: central memory CD4+ T cells from blood. The chain joins TRBV6-1 to TRBJ1-5; D gene ambiguous. This clonotype was obtained from a human donor in good health. The chain's CDR3 is CASSEYGNQPQHF. CDR3 nucleotide sequence: TGTGCCAGCAGTGAATATGGCAATCAGCCCCAGCATTTT.